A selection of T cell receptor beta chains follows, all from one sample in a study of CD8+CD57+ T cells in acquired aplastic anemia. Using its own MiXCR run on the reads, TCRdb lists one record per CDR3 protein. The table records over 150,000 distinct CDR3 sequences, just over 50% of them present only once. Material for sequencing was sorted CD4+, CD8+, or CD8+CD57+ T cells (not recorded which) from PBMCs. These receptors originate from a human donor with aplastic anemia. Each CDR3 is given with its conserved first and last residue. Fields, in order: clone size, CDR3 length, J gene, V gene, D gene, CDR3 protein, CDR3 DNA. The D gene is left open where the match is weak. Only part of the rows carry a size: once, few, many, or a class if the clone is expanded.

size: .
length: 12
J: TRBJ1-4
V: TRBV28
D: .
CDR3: CASSFRGEKLFF
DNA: TGTGCCAGCAGTTTTCGTGGCGAAAAACTGTTTTTT

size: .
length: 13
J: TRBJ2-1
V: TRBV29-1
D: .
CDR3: CSVGPVLMNEQFF
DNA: TGCAGCGTGGGACCGGTGTTGATGAATGAGCAGTTCTTC

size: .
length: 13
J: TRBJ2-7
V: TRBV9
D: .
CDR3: CASSATGPGEQYF
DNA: TGTGCCAGCAGCGCCACAGGGCCGGGCGAGCAGTACTTC

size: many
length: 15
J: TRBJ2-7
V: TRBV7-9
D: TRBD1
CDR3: CASSETPGQRYEQYF
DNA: TGTGCCAGCAGCGAGACCCCGGGACAGCGATACGAGCAGTACTTC

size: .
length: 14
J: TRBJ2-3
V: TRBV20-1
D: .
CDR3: CSARVSGSTDTQYF
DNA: TGCAGTGCTAGAGTTAGCGGCAGCACAGATACGCAGTATTTT

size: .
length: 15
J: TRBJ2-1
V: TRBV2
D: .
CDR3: CASSPPPSSYNEQFF
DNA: TGTGCCAGCAGCCCGCCCCCGAGCTCCTACAATGAGCAGTTCTTC

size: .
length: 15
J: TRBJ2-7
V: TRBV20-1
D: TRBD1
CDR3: CSASRTGGRHYEQYF
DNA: TGCAGTGCTAGTCGGACAGGGGGCAGGCACTACGAACAGTACTTC

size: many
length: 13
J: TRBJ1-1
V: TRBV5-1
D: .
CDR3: CASHEVGNTEAFF
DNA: TGCGCCAGCCATGAGGTGGGGAACACTGAAGCTTTCTTT

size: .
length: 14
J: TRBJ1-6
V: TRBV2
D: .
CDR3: CASSRRTENSPLHF
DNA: TGTGCCAGCAGTAGGAGGACGGAGAATTCACCCCTCCACTTT

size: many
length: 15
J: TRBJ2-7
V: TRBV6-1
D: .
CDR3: CASSEWFLDSYEQYF
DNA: TGTGCCAGCAGTGAATGGTTTCTAGATTCCTACGAGCAGTACTTC

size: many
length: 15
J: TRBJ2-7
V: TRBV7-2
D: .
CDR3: CASSLARRGAYEQYF
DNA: TGTGCCAGCAGCTTAGCGCGGCGTGGGGCCTACGAGCAGTACTTC

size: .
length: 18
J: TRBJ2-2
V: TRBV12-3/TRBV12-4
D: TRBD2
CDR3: CASSLYLSSGGAGGELFF
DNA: TGTGCCAGCAGTTTATATCTCTCTAGCGGGGGGGCAGGCGGGGAGCTGTTTTTT

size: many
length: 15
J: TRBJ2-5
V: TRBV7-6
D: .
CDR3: CASSLVPDSQETQYF
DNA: TGTGCCAGCAGCTTAGTCCCGGACAGTCAAGAGACCCAGTACTTC

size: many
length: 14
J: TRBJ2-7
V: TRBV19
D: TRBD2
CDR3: CASTPGLGNYEQYF
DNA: TGTGCCAGTACCCCGGGACTAGGTAACTACGAGCAGTACTTC

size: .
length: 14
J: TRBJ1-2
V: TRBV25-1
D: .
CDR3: CAISDLAGNYGYTF
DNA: TGTGCCATCAGTGATCTAGCCGGGAACTATGGCTACACCTTC

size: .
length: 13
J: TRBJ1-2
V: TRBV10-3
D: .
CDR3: CASSGRRHSGYTF
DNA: TGTGCCAGCAGCGGTAGACGTCACAGTGGCTACACCTTC

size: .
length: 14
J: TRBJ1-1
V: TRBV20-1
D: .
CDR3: CSARLSGSGTEAFF
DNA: TGCAGTGCTAGATTGTCAGGGAGTGGTACTGAAGCTTTCTTT

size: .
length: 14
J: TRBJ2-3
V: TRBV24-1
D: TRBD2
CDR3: CATSDREREGTQYF
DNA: TGTGCCACCAGTGACCGGGAGCGGGAGGGTACGCAGTATTTT

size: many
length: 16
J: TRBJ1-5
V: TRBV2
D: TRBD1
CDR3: CASRGGDRVNNQPQHF
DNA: TGTGCCAGCAGAGGCGGGGACAGGGTGAACAATCAGCCCCAGCATTTT

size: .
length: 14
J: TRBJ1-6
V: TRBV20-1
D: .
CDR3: CSASTAPPTSPLHF
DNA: TGCAGTGCTAGTACGGCCCCACCAACTTCACCCCTCCACTTT

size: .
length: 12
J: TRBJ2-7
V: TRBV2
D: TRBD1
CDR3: CASTDRDYEQYF
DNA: TGTGCCAGCACCGACAGGGATTACGAGCAGTACTTC

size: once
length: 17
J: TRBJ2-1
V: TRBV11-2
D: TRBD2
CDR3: CASSGTSGEGVYNEQFF
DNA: TGTGCCAGCAGCGGGACTAGCGGGGAGGGAGTCTACAATGAGCAGTTCTTC

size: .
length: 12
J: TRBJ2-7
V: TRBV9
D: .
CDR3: CASSPDTYEQYF
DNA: TGCGCCAGCAGCCCAGACACCTACGAGCAGTACTTC

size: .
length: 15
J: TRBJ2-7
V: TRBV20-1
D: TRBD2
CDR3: CSARELAGGHYEQYF
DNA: TGCAGTGCTAGGGAATTAGCGGGAGGACACTACGAGCAGTACTTC

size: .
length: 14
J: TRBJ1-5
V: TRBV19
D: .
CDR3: CASSLHRGNQPQHF
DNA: TGTGCCAGTAGTCTTCACAGGGGCAATCAGCCCCAGCATTTT

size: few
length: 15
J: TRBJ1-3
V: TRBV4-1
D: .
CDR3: CASSQEDLSGNTIYF
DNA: TGCGCCAGCAGCCAAGAGGACCTTTCTGGAAACACCATATATTTT

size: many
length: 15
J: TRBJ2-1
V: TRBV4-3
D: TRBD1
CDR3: CASSRDRETYNEQFF
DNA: TGCGCCAGCAGCCGGGACAGGGAAACCTACAATGAGCAGTTCTTC

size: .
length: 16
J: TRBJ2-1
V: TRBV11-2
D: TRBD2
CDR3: CASSWGLARDYNEQFF
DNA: TGTGCCAGCAGCTGGGGACTAGCCCGGGATTACAATGAGCAGTTCTTC

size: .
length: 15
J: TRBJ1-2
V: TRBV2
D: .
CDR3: CASSDGWGPNYGYTF
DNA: TGTGCCAGCAGTGATGGATGGGGCCCCAACTATGGCTACACCTTC

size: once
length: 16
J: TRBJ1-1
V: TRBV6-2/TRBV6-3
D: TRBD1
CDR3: CASRQTMAGGSTEAFF
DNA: TGTGCCAGCAGGCAAACGATGGCAGGGGGTAGCACTGAAGCTTTCTTT

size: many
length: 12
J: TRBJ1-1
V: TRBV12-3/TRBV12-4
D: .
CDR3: CASLQGNTEAFF
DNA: TGTGCCAGTCTGCAGGGGAACACTGAAGCTTTCTTT

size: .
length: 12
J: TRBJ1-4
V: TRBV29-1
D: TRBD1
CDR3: CSVRTGNEKLFF
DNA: TGCAGCGTACGGACAGGAAATGAAAAACTGTTTTTT

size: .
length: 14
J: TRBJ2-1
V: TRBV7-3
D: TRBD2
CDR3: CASSPTSAHNEQFF
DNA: TGTGCCAGCAGCCCGACTAGCGCCCACAATGAGCAGTTCTTC

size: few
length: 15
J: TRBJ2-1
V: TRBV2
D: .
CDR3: CASSSGLAPYNEQFF
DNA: TGTGCCAGCAGTTCAGGCCTGGCCCCCTACAATGAGCAGTTCTTC